This T cell receptor (beta chain) was captured by sequencing in a study of pediatric ulcerative colitis (dated by TCRdb to between 2018 and 2020). Regarding the complete study: From nine newly diagnosed, treatment-naive pediatric ulcerative colitis patients and four non-IBD control children, paired blood and rectal samples were collected.

During colonoscopy, one to two pinch biopsies were obtained from the rectum for research. Controls underwent colonoscopy for suspected IBD, had macroscopically and histologically normal endoscopy, and were not diagnosed with IBD within the following year. Rectal biopsies were digested with proteinase K before DNA isolation. The Wizard kit (Promega) was used to extract genomic DNA from the blood and intestinal samples. Rearranged CDR3 beta regions were amplified from genomic DNA with multiplex V and J primers using the immunoSEQ TRB Survey service. To keep depth equal across samples, survey-level sequencing depth of up to 500,000 reads per sample was applied. The libraries were purified and pooled, then sequenced using Illumina technology. As for the authors' bioinformatics: Productive clonality, sample overlap, pairwise scatters, CDR3 beta length, V/D/J gene usage and productiveness were all assessed with the immunoSEQ online tools. Calculated diversity was defined as the number of unique rearrangements divided by total templates times 100, and Shannon and Simpson indices were additionally computed. Principal component analysis was performed on Z-score normalized data with the R prcomp function and the ggbiplot package. Morisita's index was used to quantify blood-rectal clonal overlap within each subject. TCRdb holds this immuneACCESS table with in-frame rearrangements only. Some clones are missing; in checked studies, unresolved V genes explain under half, and the rest has no known cause. The D gene and trimming were derived from the DNA, and the V and J assignments and clone size from that table. Counted in this sample were some 15,000 clones; 80% of them appeared once. Of the sample, about 7.6% falls within the top ten clones.

From V the trimming removes 11 bases and from J it removes 0 bases, while the gene matches leave 4 bases of the junction unaccounted for. The germline V gene sets CDR1 to SGHVS and CDR2 to FNYEAQ. The CDR3, from cysteine to phenylalanine, totals 13 residues. Of the read, only the CDR3 DNA is kept; its 39 bases are in frame from base 1. Remarks on this clone: What antigen it recognizes has not been identified. Per-base qualities were not stored, and no clone one base away is much larger.

The investigation overall reported the following: Because repertoires were derived from total lymphocyte DNA, patterns in rare subsets such as regulatory T cells may not have been reflected. With only four individuals, the healthy control group was small. A couple of rectal CDR3 clonotypes turned up in every ulcerative colitis patient but in none of the controls. Features of the rectal repertoire distinguished controls, mild-moderate colitis patients and acute severe colitis patients, and in acute severe colitis rectal diversity was lower because of clonal expansions. Autologous blood-rectal clonal overlap was significantly higher in ulcerative colitis patients than in controls, suggesting increased T cell trafficking to inflamed tissue. A couple of patients' blood samples yielded substantially fewer templates for technical reasons and were excluded from blood-rectal overlap analysis. Rectal pinch biopsies may have included blood-derived T cells, especially in patients with overt colitis.

Sequenced sample: gut tissue. This receptor was obtained from a boy younger than 18 who was a control in a study of pediatric ulcerative colitis. Recombination linked TRBV7-6 to TRBJ2-3; 8 bases in the middle match TRBD2. The CDR3 region: CAVRGGSTDTQYF. DNA sequence: TGTGCCGTCCGGGGGGGGAGCACAGATACGCAGTATTTT. With the rest looked up from the reference TRBV7-6 and TRBJ2-3 genes rather than sequenced, the full variable domain is GAGVSQSPRYKVTKRGQDVALRCDPISGHVSLYWYRQALGQGPEFLTYFNYEAQQDKSGLPNDRFSAERPEGSISTLTIQRTEQRDSAMYRCAVRGGSTDTQYFGPGTRLTVL.